This TCR beta chain was found in a study of blood T cell repertoires in COVID-19. In the study overall: From the United States, Italy and Spain came samples of acute and convalescent COVID-19. The analysed material was cDNA or gDNA that came from T cells, B-cell-depleted T cells, or PBMCs.

Assay used: immunoSEQ multiplex PCR; TCRdb lists only in-frame clones, some missing. The profile shows fewer than 200,000 clones, about 88% of them singletons. V lost 1 base and J lost 8; bases outside the gene matches: 6. The CDR3 runs to 15 residues. Germline-derived CDR1 and CDR2 are SGDLS and YYNGEE. The sequence came from a man aged 18-30 years who had recovered from COVID-19. The sequencing input was peripheral blood. The chain couples TRBV9 to TRBJ1-4; 9 bases line up with TRBD1. The CDR3 loop is CASSVRDREVEKLFF. The CDR3 bases are TGTGCCAGCAGCGTAAGGGACAGGGAAGTCGAAAAACTGTTTTTT.